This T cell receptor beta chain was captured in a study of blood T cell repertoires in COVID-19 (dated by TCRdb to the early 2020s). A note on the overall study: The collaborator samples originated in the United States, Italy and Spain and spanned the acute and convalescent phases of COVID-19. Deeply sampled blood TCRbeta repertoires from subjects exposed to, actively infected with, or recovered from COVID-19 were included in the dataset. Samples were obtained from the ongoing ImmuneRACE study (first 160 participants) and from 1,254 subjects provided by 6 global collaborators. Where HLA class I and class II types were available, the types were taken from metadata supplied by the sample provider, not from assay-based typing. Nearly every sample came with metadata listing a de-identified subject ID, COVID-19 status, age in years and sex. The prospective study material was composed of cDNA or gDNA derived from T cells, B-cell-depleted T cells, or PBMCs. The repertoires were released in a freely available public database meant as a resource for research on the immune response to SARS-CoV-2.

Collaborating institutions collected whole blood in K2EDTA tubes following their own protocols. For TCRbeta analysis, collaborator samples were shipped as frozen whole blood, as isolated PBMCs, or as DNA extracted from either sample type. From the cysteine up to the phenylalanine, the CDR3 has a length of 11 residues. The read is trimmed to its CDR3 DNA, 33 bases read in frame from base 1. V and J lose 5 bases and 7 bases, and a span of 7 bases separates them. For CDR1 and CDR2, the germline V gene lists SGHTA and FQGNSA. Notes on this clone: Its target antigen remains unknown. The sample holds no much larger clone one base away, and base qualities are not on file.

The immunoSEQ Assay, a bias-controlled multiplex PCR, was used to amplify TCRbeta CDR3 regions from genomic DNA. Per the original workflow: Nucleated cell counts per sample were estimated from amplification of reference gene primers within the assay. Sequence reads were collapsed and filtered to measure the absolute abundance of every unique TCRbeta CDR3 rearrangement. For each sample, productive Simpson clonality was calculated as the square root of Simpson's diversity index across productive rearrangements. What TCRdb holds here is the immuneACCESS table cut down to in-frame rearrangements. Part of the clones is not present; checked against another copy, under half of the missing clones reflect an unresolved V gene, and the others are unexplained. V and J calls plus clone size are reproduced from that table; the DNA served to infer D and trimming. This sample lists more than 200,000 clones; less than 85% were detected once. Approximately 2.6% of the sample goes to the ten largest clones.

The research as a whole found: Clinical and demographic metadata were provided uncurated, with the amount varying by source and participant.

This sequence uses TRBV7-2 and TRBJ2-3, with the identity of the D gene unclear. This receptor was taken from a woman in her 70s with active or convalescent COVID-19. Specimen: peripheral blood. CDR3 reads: CASSPHNTQYF. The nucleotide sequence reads TGTGCCAGCAGCCCGCACAATACGCAGTATTTT.